A selection of T cell receptor beta chains follows, all from one sample in a study of cytomegalovirus exposure and HLA in healthy donors. Using immunoSEQ multiplex PCR, the repertoire was profiled, and TCRdb retains in-frame clones only, with some absent. The repertoire holds under 95,000 clones, with around 77% as singletons. The material sequenced was PBMCs. The receptors come from a boy younger than 18 in good health and CMV-seronegative. Both conserved end residues are part of each CDR3.

v_call: TRBV29-1; j_call: TRBJ1-2; cdr3_length: 12; cdr3_aa: CSAPGPFYGYTF
v_call: TRBV27; j_call: TRBJ2-5; cdr3_length: 13; cdr3_aa: CASNVAGEETQYF
v_call: TRBV2; j_call: TRBJ2-1; cdr3_length: 18; cdr3_aa: CASSERSPGTSGSYEQFF
v_call: TRBV5-1; j_call: TRBJ1-2; cdr3_length: 13; cdr3_aa: CASSAAGGDGYTF
v_call: TRBV5-8; j_call: TRBJ2-7; cdr3_length: 15; cdr3_aa: CASSPGRAKRDEQYF
v_call: TRBV7-8; j_call: TRBJ1-5; cdr3_length: 17; cdr3_aa: CASSLVGAGANNQPQHF
v_call: TRBV7-2; j_call: TRBJ2-2; cdr3_length: 16; cdr3_aa: CASSFWASGGGGELFF
v_call: TRBV27; j_call: TRBJ1-2; cdr3_length: 14; cdr3_aa: CASSSTGSDYGYTF
v_call: TRBV7-9; j_call: TRBJ2-3; cdr3_length: 12; cdr3_aa: CASSLTIDTQYF
v_call: TRBV14; j_call: TRBJ2-1; cdr3_length: 19; cdr3_aa: CASSQELLAGGPAYNEQFF
v_call: TRBV4-1; j_call: TRBJ1-4; cdr3_length: 13; cdr3_aa: CASSPQGHEKLFF
v_call: TRBV29-1; j_call: TRBJ2-3; cdr3_length: 16; cdr3_aa: CSVEAWQGASTDTQYF
v_call: TRBV9; j_call: TRBJ2-3; cdr3_length: 15; cdr3_aa: CASSVGAGNTDTQYF
v_call: TRBV4-1; j_call: TRBJ2-7; cdr3_length: 15; cdr3_aa: CASSQGSLSPYEQYF
v_call: TRBV29-1; j_call: TRBJ2-5; cdr3_length: 18; cdr3_aa: CSVVVWVDRGLLQETQYF
v_call: TRBV7-3; j_call: TRBJ2-1; cdr3_length: 15; cdr3_aa: CASSLMLSSYNEQFF
v_call: TRBV6-5; j_call: TRBJ2-1; cdr3_length: 14; cdr3_aa: CASSYTASYNEQFF
v_call: TRBV19; j_call: TRBJ1-4; cdr3_length: 13; cdr3_aa: CASSRRDSEKLFF
v_call: TRBV28; j_call: TRBJ1-1; cdr3_length: 11; cdr3_aa: CASSPSYVAFF
v_call: TRBV28; j_call: TRBJ1-5; cdr3_length: 14; cdr3_aa: CASIRGYSNQPQHF
v_call: TRBV27; j_call: TRBJ2-7; cdr3_length: 13; cdr3_aa: CASSLFLLYEQYF
v_call: TRBV7-9; j_call: TRBJ1-2; cdr3_length: 14; cdr3_aa: CASSQRTVNYGYTF
v_call: TRBV29-1; j_call: TRBJ2-5; cdr3_length: 14; cdr3_aa: CSVEEVGRGWEQYF
v_call: TRBV6-5; j_call: TRBJ1-3; cdr3_length: 14; cdr3_aa: CASSYSLSGNTIYF
v_call: TRBV7-9; j_call: TRBJ2-2; cdr3_length: 16; cdr3_aa: CASSSRLAGVTGELFF
v_call: TRBV28; j_call: TRBJ2-7; cdr3_length: 15; cdr3_aa: CASTDRAAISYEQYF
v_call: TRBV18; j_call: TRBJ2-1; cdr3_length: 16; cdr3_aa: CASSLTELAGANEQFF
v_call: TRBV6-5; j_call: TRBJ1-1; cdr3_length: 13; cdr3_aa: CASSYEYNTEAFF
v_call: TRBV7-2; j_call: TRBJ2-5; cdr3_length: 14; cdr3_aa: CASSPPRLVKTQYF
v_call: TRBV7-3; j_call: TRBJ2-5; cdr3_length: 13; cdr3_aa: CASSRGLEETQYF
v_call: TRBV5-4; j_call: TRBJ2-1; cdr3_length: 16; cdr3_aa: CASSPGLAVFYNEQFF
v_call: TRBV27; j_call: TRBJ2-4; cdr3_length: 15; cdr3_aa: CASADSGGSKNIQYF
v_call: TRBV5-4; j_call: TRBJ2-7; cdr3_length: 12; cdr3_aa: CASSLRGYEQYF
v_call: TRBV7-3; j_call: TRBJ2-2; cdr3_length: 15; cdr3_aa: CASSPRPGDTGELFF
v_call: TRBV9; j_call: TRBJ1-1; cdr3_length: 14; cdr3_aa: CASSVGQINTEAFF
v_call: TRBV7-8; j_call: TRBJ2-1; cdr3_length: 12; cdr3_aa: CASSFGHNEQFF
v_call: TRBV28; j_call: TRBJ1-3; cdr3_length: 14; cdr3_aa: CASSFRVYGNTIYF
v_call: TRBV15; j_call: TRBJ1-4; cdr3_length: 15; cdr3_aa: CATSRDYGENEKLFF
v_call: TRBV6-1; j_call: TRBJ2-7; cdr3_length: 14; cdr3_aa: CASSELAASSEQYF
v_call: TRBV9; j_call: TRBJ2-2; cdr3_length: 15; cdr3_aa: CASSADISNTGELFF
v_call: TRBV29-1; j_call: TRBJ1-2; cdr3_length: 12; cdr3_aa: CSVGGESEGYTF
v_call: TRBV28; j_call: TRBJ1-2; cdr3_length: 15; cdr3_aa: CASSLGGTGASGYTF
v_call: TRBV6-5; j_call: TRBJ2-7; cdr3_length: 15; cdr3_aa: CASSYSGTGGYEQYF
v_call: TRBV7-2; j_call: TRBJ1-1; cdr3_length: 14; cdr3_aa: CASSTDRANTEAFF
v_call: TRBV30; j_call: TRBJ2-3; cdr3_length: 15; cdr3_aa: CAWSVLAGGTDTQYF
v_call: TRBV27; j_call: TRBJ1-2; cdr3_length: 15; cdr3_aa: CASSLGGTGNYGYTF
v_call: TRBV29-1; j_call: TRBJ1-5; cdr3_length: 15; cdr3_aa: CSVVQGGVGNQPQHF
v_call: TRBV15; j_call: TRBJ1-6; cdr3_length: 16; cdr3_aa: CATSPRGQGGNSPLHF